This TCR beta chain was profiled in a study of T-cell reconstitution after alpha-beta-depleted transplantation in children. Unique molecular identifiers were used to barcode this TCRbeta library. TCRdb independently ran MiXCR on the PCR reads; one entry per CDR3 protein. The sample carries about 610,000 distinct CDR3 sequences, roughly a tenth recorded once. There are many counts of this clonotype. This TCR derives from a human donor who donated a stem cell graft to a child with acute myeloid leukemia. Sequences were derived from PBMCs from the stem cell graft donor, sampled from the stem cell graft.

The CDR3 loop reads CASTFRNSNQPQHF. In DNA, the CDR3 is TGTGCCAGCACCTTCAGAAATAGCAATCAGCCCCAGCATTTT. The J gene is TRBJ1-5, the V gene TRBV6-1; no clear D gene. From germline, CDR1 is MNHNS and CDR2 SASEGT. This CDR3 contains 14 residues. Trimming took off 7 bases at V and 0 bases at J, with 10 bases between the two ends.